The 25 T cell receptor beta chains presented below share a single source sample, sequenced in a study of cytomegalovirus exposure and HLA in healthy donors. It was with 60 Vbeta and 13 Jbeta primers that the PCR ran. Some clones are missing from TCRdb's copy, which holds only in-frame ones; the method was immunoSEQ multiplex PCR. The sample yields 150,000 to 200,000 clones, about 79% seen once. The sequenced sample was PBMCs. Receptor source: a man in his fifties or sixties in good health and CMV-seropositive.

V and J are TRBV28 and TRBJ1-2; D uncertain. There are 13 residues in the CDR3. V lost 10 bases and J lost 5, with 17 bases in between. CDR1 is MDHEN and CDR2 is SYDVKM in the germline V gene. DNA for the CDR3: TGTGCCATCCTAACGGGGAGGCGGTATGGCTACACCTTC. Residues: CAILTGRRYGYTF.

The chain recombines TRBV6-6 with TRBJ2-2; a possible D gene is TRBD1 (5 bases). Trimming took 0 bases from V and 3 from J, leaving 11 bases between them. CDR3 length equals 16 residues. Germline values: CDR1 MNHNY, CDR2 SVGAGI (reference sequence). Here the CDR3 DNA reads TGTGCCAGCAGTTACTCGGGCAGGGTAGACACCGGGGAGCTGTTTTTT. This translates into CASSYSGRVDTGELFF.

V usage is TRBV25-1 and J usage is TRBJ1-3; D may be TRBD1 (6 bases). Germline CDR1 is MGHDK and CDR2 is SYGVNS. V shed 6 bases and J shed 0 bases, with 9 bases lying between them. The CDR3 is 14 residues long. The CDR3 nucleotides are TGTGCCAGCAGCTGGACAGTCTCTGGAAACACCATATATTTT. This codes for CASSWTVSGNTIYF.

The chain has TRBV9 and TRBJ1-4; D gene unclear. V was trimmed by 3 bases and J by 8 bases, leaving 17 bases between them. There are 15 residues in the CDR3. Germline loops: CDR1 SGDLS, CDR2 YYNGEE. CDR3 sequence reads: CASSDSATYNEKLFF. The DNA for the CDR3 is TGTGCCAGCAGCGACTCAGCGACCTACAACGAAAAACTGTTTTTT.

Remarks on this clone: This CDR3 is also generated by other DNA sequences in the sample. V usage is TRBV5-6 and J usage is TRBJ1-2; the D is unclear. The germline V and J ends were trimmed by 2 bases and 1 base, with 9 bases remaining between them. The CDR3 extends over 14 amino acids. Germline CDR1 is SGHDT and CDR2 is YYEEEE. This chain's CDR3 is CASSFGQSNYGYTF. The CDR3 DNA follows: TGTGCCAGCAGCTTTGGGCAGAGTAACTATGGCTACACCTTC.

This clone was recorded many times. V and J are TRBV18 and TRBJ1-4, with D perhaps TRBD1 (5 bases). V lost 1 base and J lost 2, with 5 bases in between. Germline V gene sequence: CDR1 KGHSH, CDR2 LQKENI. The CDR3 is 14 residues long. CDR3 in amino acids: CASSPQGTNEKLFF. The CDR3 nucleotides are TGTGCCAGCTCACCACAGGGGACTAATGAAAAACTGTTTTTT.

The J gene is TRBJ2-1, the V gene TRBV5-4, with D perhaps TRBD2 (5 bases). CDR1 and CDR2 from the germline V gene are SGHNT and YYREEE (reference sequence). V was trimmed by 3 bases and J by 2 bases, leaving 15 bases between them. The CDR3 sequence is 16 residues long. This CDR3 is CASSSAAGGAYNEQFF. CDR3 in DNA: TGTGCCAGCAGCTCGGCGGCGGGTGGCGCCTACAATGAGCAGTTCTTC.

This chain links TRBV5-1 with TRBJ1-1, with D possibly TRBD1 on 6 matching bases. The germline V gene encodes CDR1 SGHRS and CDR2 YFSETQ. CDR3 size: 17 residues. The V gene lost 0 bases and the J gene lost 0 bases, with 15 bases spanning the gap. CDR3 nucleotides: TGCGCCAGCAGCTTGGCCGAGGGGACATGGATGAACACTGAAGCTTTCTTT. This gives the protein CASSLAEGTWMNTEAFF.

The chain joins TRBV20-1 to TRBJ2-1, with unresolved D. The germline gives CDR1 DFQATT, CDR2 SNEGSKA (reference sequence). V lost 3 bases and J lost 11, with 11 bases in between. This CDR3 has 11 residues. Here the CDR3 reads CSASTALQQFF. CDR3 sequence (DNA): TGCAGTGCTAGCACCGCGCTACAGCAGTTCTTC.

The chain uses TRBV20-1 and TRBJ1-2; D ambiguous. Trimming stripped 5 bases from V and 10 bases from J, with 8 bases between. Germline lookup yields CDR1 DFQATT and CDR2 SNEGSKA (reference sequence). The CDR3 totals 9 residues. The CDR3: CSAGVAYTF. DNA of the CDR3: TGCAGTGCTGGCGTAGCCTACACCTTC.

The chain is built from TRBV5-1 and TRBJ1-1; D is possibly TRBD1 (6 bases). Germline V lookup: CDR1 SGHRS, CDR2 YFSETQ. V dropped 0 bases and J dropped 2 bases, with 14 bases sitting between them. This CDR3 spans 16 amino acids. The CDR3 DNA follows: TGCGCCAGCAGCTTGGTCGTCGGGACACCTAACACTGAAGCTTTCTTT. It encodes CASSLVVGTPNTEAFF.

This clone has only one observation. The genes are TRBV14 and TRBJ1-1, with D possibly matching TRBD1 (5 bases). The length of the CDR3 is 18 residues. Germline CDR1 and CDR2: SGHDN and FVKESK. V dropped 2 bases and J dropped 3 bases, with 22 bases sitting between them. The CDR3 spells CASSQPYQTPGKDTEAFF. Here the CDR3 DNA reads TGTGCCAGCAGCCAACCCTACCAAACCCCAGGGAAGGACACTGAAGCTTTCTTT.

In its sample, this clone was seen once. The rearrangement links TRBV5-4 to TRBJ2-2, with a tentative D call TRBD1 (6 bases). The V gene lost 1 base and the J gene lost 6 bases, with 13 bases spanning the gap. The CDR3 contains 15 residues. Germline-derived CDR1 and CDR2 are SGHNT and YYREEE (reference sequence). The CDR3 sequence is CASSLLGAAAGELFF. CDR3 DNA sequence: TGTGCCAGCAGCTTGTTGGGGGCGGCAGCCGGGGAGCTGTTTTTT. The full variable domain, with the rest looked up from reference TRBV5-4 and TRBJ2-2, is ETGVTQSPTHLIKTRGQQVTLRCSSQSGHNTVSWYQQALGQGPQFIFQYYREEENGRGNFPPRFSGLQFPNYSSELNVNALELDDSALYLCASSLLGAAAGELFFGEGSRLTVL.

This chain connects TRBV7-7 to TRBJ1-1; D is uncertain. In germline, CDR1 is SSHAT, CDR2 FNYEAQ (reference sequence). The ends were cut back, 0 bases at V and 0 bases at J, with 2 bases in the middle. The CDR3 is 13 amino acids. The CDR3 nucleotides read TGTGCCAGCAGCTTAGCCATGAACACTGAAGCTTTCTTT. This gives the protein CASSLAMNTEAFF. Filled out from reference TRBV7-7 and TRBJ1-1, the complete variable domain reads GAGVSQSPRYKVTKRGQDVTLRCDPISSHATLYWYQQALGQGPEFLTYFNYEAQPDKSGLPSDRFSAERPEGSISTLTIQRTEQRDSAMYRCASSLAMNTEAFFGQGTRLTVV.

This clone was seen a single time. CDR3 amino acids: CASSLPGVSYEQYF. The DNA for the CDR3 is TGTGCCAGCAGCCTCCCAGGGGTGTCTTACGAGCAGTACTTC. V usage is TRBV28 and J usage is TRBJ2-7, with D possibly TRBD1 on 6 matching bases. The germline V gene has CDR1 MDHEN and CDR2 SYDVKM. The CDR3 sequence is 14 residues long. The V end was cut by 6 bases, the J end by 4 bases, with 16 bases between.

CDR3 nucleotides: TGTGCCAGCAGCCCTCCGTTCGGGAAGGTAAGCTATGGCTACACCTTC. This gives the protein CASSPPFGKVSYGYTF. The rearrangement links TRBV7-3 to TRBJ1-2; D uncertain. V dropped 5 bases and J dropped 4 bases, with 20 bases sitting between them. The CDR3 extends over 16 amino acids. Germline CDR1 SGHTA, CDR2 FQGTGA.

The chain recombines TRBV29-1 with TRBJ1-1, with 11 nucleotides matching TRBD1. This CDR3 region has 14 residues. The germline V gene encodes CDR1 SQVTM and CDR2 ANQGSEA. Germline trimming cut 4 bases from V and 0 bases from J; bases unmatched to any gene: 1. In DNA, the CDR3 is TGCAGCGTTGGGGACAGGGGGGTGAACACTGAAGCTTTCTTT. Protein product: CSVGDRGVNTEAFF.

The rearrangement uses TRBV18 and TRBJ1-6; possible D gene TRBD1, 5 bases. The CDR3 is 12 amino acids. V gave up 3 bases and J gave up 9 bases, with 6 bases separating them. Per germline, CDR1 KGHSH and CDR2 LQKENI. The CDR3 here is CASSPGGSPLHF. The CDR3, as DNA: TGTGCCAGCTCACCGGGGGGTTCACCCCTCCACTTT.

The V call is TRBV5-6, the J call TRBJ1-5, with 8 bases that match TRBD1. Germline V gene data show CDR1 as SGHDT and CDR2 as YYEEEE. J lost 4 bases, V lost 2 bases, and 5 bases had no gene match. The CDR3 has 15 amino acids. This CDR3 is CASSFQGARNQPQHF. The CDR3 nucleotides read TGTGCCAGCAGCTTTCAGGGGGCGCGAAATCAGCCCCAGCATTTT.

This clone was detected a few times. The V and J genes are TRBV7-8 and TRBJ2-1; 9 positions match TRBD2. The CDR3 has 16 amino acids. Per the germline V gene, CDR1 is SGHVS and CDR2 is FQNEAQ. V lost 6 bases, J lost 9 bases, and 15 bases stayed unmatched. The CDR3 here is CASRGGGGGAWSEQFF. DNA for the CDR3: TGTGCCAGCAGGGGAGGGGGCGGGGGGGCCTGGAGTGAGCAGTTCTTC.

V gene TRBV9 combines with J gene TRBJ2-3, with D possibly being TRBD1 (9 bases). Germline assignment: CDR1 SGDLS and CDR2 YYNGEE. The CDR3 contains 16 residues. Deletions cut 4 bases from V and 2 bases from J, with 17 bases between. CDR3 region: CASSSGGTGTTDTQYF. The CDR3 nucleotides are TGTGCCAGCAGCTCGGGGGGGACAGGGACCACAGATACGCAGTATTTT.

The chain has TRBV7-9 and TRBJ2-7; D remains unclear. Deletions cut 5 bases from V and 9 bases from J, with 17 bases between. Germline lookup yields CDR1 SEHNR and CDR2 FQNEAQ (reference sequence). The CDR3 contains 13 residues. CDR3 sequence (DNA): TGTGCCAGCAGCCGGATAGGAACCGGCGGGCAGTACGTC. Protein: CASSRIGTGGQYV.

A remark on this clone: This sample includes further DNA sequences coding for the same CDR3. J is TRBJ1-2 and V is TRBV6-5; possibly TRBD1 for D (5 bases). This CDR3 is built from 15 residues. Per germline, CDR1 MNHEY and CDR2 SVGAGI. Trimming pared 2 bases from V and 4 bases from J, leaving 14 bases between. The CDR3 DNA reads TGTGCCAGCAGTTACGGGAGGGGATTCCGCTATGGCTACACCTTC. It translates to CASSYGRGFRYGYTF.

The chain carries TRBV7-2 and TRBJ2-5; 14 bases fit TRBD2. CDR1 is SGHTA and CDR2 is FQGNSA in the germline V gene. The CDR3 is 19 residues long. V shed 2 bases, J shed 5 bases, and the junction held 13 bases outside the gene matches. CDR3 loop: CASSLRLAGGPGWAETQYF. CDR3 nucleotides: TGTGCCAGCAGCTTACGACTAGCGGGGGGGCCGGGGTGGGCGGAGACCCAGTACTTC.

The chain employs TRBV28 and TRBJ2-1, with 9 bases aligning to TRBD1. This CDR3 has 16 amino acids. The germline CDR1 and CDR2 sequences are MDHEN and SYDVKM. Trimming removed 5 bases from V and 7 bases from J; junction bases left unmatched: 12. The CDR3 coding sequence is TGTGCCAGCAGTCTCTCGGGGACAGGGCTGGGAAATGAGCAGTTCTTC. It specifies CASSLSGTGLGNEQFF.